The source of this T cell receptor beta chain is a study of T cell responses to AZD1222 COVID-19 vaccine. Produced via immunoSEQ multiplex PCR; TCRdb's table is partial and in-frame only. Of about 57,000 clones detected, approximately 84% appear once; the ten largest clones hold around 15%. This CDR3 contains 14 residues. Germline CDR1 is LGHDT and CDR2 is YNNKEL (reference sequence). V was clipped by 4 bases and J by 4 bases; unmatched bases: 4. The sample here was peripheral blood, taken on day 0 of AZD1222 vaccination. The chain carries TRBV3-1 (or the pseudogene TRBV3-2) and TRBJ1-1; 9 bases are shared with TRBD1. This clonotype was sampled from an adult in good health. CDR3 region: CASSPQGAVTEAFF. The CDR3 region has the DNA TGTGCCAGCAGCCCACAGGGGGCTGTCACTGAAGCTTTCTTT.